What follows are 2 T cell receptor beta chains derived from one specimen sequenced in a study of CD8 T cells in ankylosing spondylitis (dated by TCRdb to 2016 to 2017). General study outcomes and caveats: A TCR beta motif made up of several highly homologous amino acid variants appeared to be characteristic of blood from ankylosing spondylitis patients.

Libraries were made using 5' RACE. TCRdb shows the sequencer as Illumina HiSeq 2500. TCRdb's own reprocessing of the public reads used fastp at Q25 and MiXCR and kept productive beta chains. Entries are consolidated by CDR3 protein sequence, retaining the most common genes and DNA. This sample is represented by 200,000 to 250,000 distinct CDR3 sequences; about 7.3% of them were singletons. The ten biggest clones cover 13% to 15% of the sample. No antigen has been assigned to these receptors. Source material: blood, either unsorted or a sorted T cell fraction (not recorded which). These TCRs come from a male donor with ankylosing spondylitis.

This chain uses TRBV25-1 with TRBJ1-6, with a possible D match to TRBD1 (5 bases). CDR3 length: 13 residues. V was trimmed by 1 base and J by 9 bases, leaving 7 bases between them. Germline assignment: CDR1 MGHDK and CDR2 SYGVNS. CDR3 sequence (DNA): TGTGCCAGCAGTGAATCTAGGGGTTCACCCCTCCACTTT. The encoded protein is CASSESRGSPLHF.

The chain couples TRBV6-2 or TRBV6-3 to TRBJ2-7; unclear D gene. CDR1 is MNHEY, CDR2 SVGEGT, per germline. The germline V and J ends were trimmed by 1 base and 5 bases, with 3 bases remaining between them. This CDR3 comprises 11 residues. The CDR3 DNA follows: TGTGCCAGCAGTTACTTGCACGAGCAGTACTTC. Amino acid sequence: CASSYLHEQYF.